This T cell receptor beta chain was sequenced during a study of PD-1 blockade in classical Hodgkin lymphoma. Whole-study context: The nivolumab dose that patients received was 3 mg/kg, given intravenously every 2 weeks.

Every single patient, without exception, relapsed after autologous stem cell transplantation, and brentuximab vedotin exposure varied. Produced via immunoSEQ multiplex PCR; TCRdb's table is partial and in-frame only. The sample consists of 30,000 to 35,000 clones, roughly four fifths of them appearing once. This CDR3 contains 14 residues. V was pared by 2 bases and J by 3 bases, with 3 bases of the junction left unmatched. Germline V gene data show CDR1 as MNHEY and CDR2 as SMNVEV (reference sequence). Sequenced material: peripheral blood mononuclear cells (PBMCs), taken at baseline. The chain combines TRBV27 with TRBJ1-1, with 7 bases lining up with TRBD1. This TCR was recovered from a human donor with classical Hodgkin lymphoma. The CDR3 nucleotides are TGTGCCAGCAGTTTACAGGGGGACTACACTGAAGCTTTCTTT. It codes for CASSLQGDYTEAFF.